The 13 T cell receptor beta chains given below trace back to one sample, sequenced in a study of tumor and adjacent non-tumor tissue in lung cancer (dated by TCRdb to 2016 to 2018). RNA was extracted from bulk unsorted tissue and checked for quality with a NanoDrop ND-1000 and an Agilent 2100. Distant non-tumor tissue taken more than 3 cm from the tumor edge was used as the normal lung sample. The library came from multiplex PCR. Sequencing instrument: Illumina HiSeq 2500. TCRbeta libraries were built by three rounds of nested PCR using primers (Table S4), following protocols modified from ARM-PCR. TCRdb reprocessed the public reads (quality trimming at Q25 with fastp, clone calling with MiXCR) and kept in-frame beta chains. Records with the same CDR3 protein are collapsed into one entry carrying the most frequent genes and DNA. Present in this sample are 90,000 to 100,000 distinct CDR3 sequences, 75% to 90% of which were seen just once. The top ten hold less than 40% of the sample.

Sequencing was performed on distant non-tumor lung tissue. These receptors were obtained from a man between 60 and 75 years old with small cell lung cancer.

A single count supports this clonotype. Compared with germline, one end of the junction differs, possibly owing to a read error. The J gene is TRBJ2-6, the V gene TRBV4-1; 9 nucleotides agree with TRBD1. CDR1 MGHRA and CDR2 YSYEKL come from the germline V gene. CDR3 size: 19 residues. The CDR3 sequence is CASSLEWGTGNAGANVLTF. The CDR3 DNA follows: TGTGCCAGCAGCCTAGAATGGGGGACAGGGAACGCTGGGGCCAACGTCCTGACTTTC.

To note about this clonotype: With a much larger clone just one base away, this may be a read error. The CDR3, as DNA: TGTGCCAACGCAGGGGGGGAGACCCAGTACTTC. This codes for CANAGGETQYF. The chain employs TRBV7-9 and TRBJ2-5; TRBD1 is a possible D gene (7 bases). Trimming removed 10 bases from V and 5 bases from J, with 11 bases in between. The germline V gene encodes CDR1 SEHNR and CDR2 FQNEAQ (reference sequence). The CDR3 is made up of 11 amino acids. Using reference TRBV7-9 and TRBJ2-5 for the parts outside the CDR3, the full variable domain is DTGVSQNPRHKITKRGQNVTFRCDPISEHNRLYWYRQTLGQGPEFLTYFQNEAQLEKSRLLSDRFSAERPKGSFSTLEIQRTEQGDSAMYLCANAGGETQYFGPGTRLLVL.

Regarding this clonotype: This could be a read error, since a much larger clone is one nucleotide away. V usage is TRBV2 and J usage is TRBJ2-3; D ambiguous. Germline lookup yields CDR1 SNHLY and CDR2 FYNNEI. The CDR3 totals 14 residues. The V end lost 4 bases, the J end lost 1 base, and 9 bases lay between the germline ends. The CDR3 spells CASSGPMGTDTQYF. CDR3 nucleotide sequence: TGTGCCAGCAGTGGCCCAATGGGCACAGATACGCAGTATTTT. The complete variable domain, with remaining parts taken from reference TRBV2 and TRBJ2-3, reads EPEVTQTPSHQVTQMGQEVILRCVPISNHLYFYWYRQILGQKVEFLVSFYNNEISEKSEIFDDQFSVERPDGSNFTLKIRSTKLEDSAMYFCASSGPMGTDTQYFGPGTRLTVL.

As concerns this clonotype: A much more abundant neighbour one base away suggests this may be a read error. V is TRBV20-1 and J is TRBJ2-2, with TRBD2 matching 9 bases. The length of the CDR3 is 14 residues. Germline assignment: CDR1 DFQATT and CDR2 SNEGSKA (reference sequence). DNA for the CDR3: TGCAGTCCTAGAGATCTTAGCGGGGGTGGGGAGCTGTTTTTT. Amino acid sequence: CSPRDLSGGGELFF.

This clonotype has only a few counts. A read error is likely, as this CDR3 ends without the conserved phenylalanine or tryptophan. The rearrangement uses TRBV29-1 and TRBJ2-3, with D perhaps being TRBD1 or TRBD2 (5 bases each). The length of the CDR3 is 14 residues. Per germline, CDR1 SQVTM and CDR2 ANQGSEA. In nucleotides, the CDR3 is TGCAGCGTTCTTGGGGGAGACGGCACAGATGCGCAGTATTCT. Translation gives CSVLGGDGTDAQYS.

The rearrangement uses TRBV10-3 and TRBJ2-7; tentative D call: TRBD2 (5 bases). The CDR3 length is 12 residues. Per the germline V gene, CDR1 is ENHRY and CDR2 is SYGVKD. CDR3 protein: CVISESSGLKYV. The CDR3 nucleotides read TGTGTCATTAGTGAGTCGAGCGGACTCAAGTACGTC.

The J gene is TRBJ2-2, the V gene TRBV12-3 or TRBV12-4, with D perhaps TRBD1 (5 bases). V gave up 6 bases and J gave up 7 bases, with 18 bases separating them. The CDR3 consists of 15 residues. DNA of the CDR3: TGTGCCAGCAGATCGACAAGGGGCGTTAACGGGGAGCTGTTTTTT. Its translation: CASRSTRGVNGELFF.

Worth noting for this clonotype: One end of the junction does not line up with germline, which may come from a read error. The V gene is TRBV7-9, the J gene TRBJ2-1; TRBD2 matches at 9 bases. Germline lookup yields CDR1 SEHNR and CDR2 FQNEAQ (reference sequence). CDR3 length equals 14 residues. CDR3 sequence: CASSLVAGVSEQLF. CDR3 sequence (DNA): TGTGCCAGCAGCTTAGTAGCGGGAGTTAGTGAGCAGCTCTTC.

Turning to this clonotype: This CDR3 fails to terminate in the conserved phenylalanine or tryptophan, so it likely reflects a read error. The chain couples TRBV20-1 to TRBJ1-1; the match to TRBD1 covers 7 bases. The germline CDR1 and CDR2 sequences are DFQATT and SNEGSKA (reference sequence). The CDR3 covers 12 residues. V trimming: 5 bases; J trimming: 5 bases; junction bases outside the gene matches: 5. The CDR3 nucleotides are TGCAGTGCTGGGGGACAGAAGACTGAAGCTTTCGTT. Translation gives CSAGGQKTEAFV.

This clonotype was found a few times. A junction boundary mismatches the germline segment, possibly from a read error. The V and J genes are TRBV20-1 and TRBJ1-1; 7 bases are shared with TRBD1. Germline V lookup: CDR1 DFQATT, CDR2 SNEGSKA (reference sequence). This CDR3 region has 12 residues. Here the CDR3 reads CSVGGQNIEAFF. The CDR3 region has the DNA TGCAGTGTTGGGGGACAGAACATTGAAGCTTTCTTT.

As to this clonotype: The junction departs from the called germline gene at one end, perhaps through a read error. V usage is TRBV24-1 and J usage is TRBJ2-1; TRBD2 might be the D (5 bases). Germline V CDR1 and CDR2: KGHDR, SFDVKD. This CDR3 is 15 amino acids long. The DNA of the CDR3 is TGTGTCACCAGTGTGGTGGGAGTAGGTGGGAATGAGCAGTTCTTC. Amino acids: CVTSVVGVGGNEQFF.

Points on this clonotype: Compared with germline, one end of the junction differs, possibly owing to a read error. V is TRBV13 and J is TRBJ1-2; no definite D call. The CDR3 contains 15 residues. Germline loops: CDR1 PRHDT, CDR2 FYEKMQ (reference sequence). CDR3 sequence (DNA): TGTACCAGCAGCTTTAGGGTCAGGCCGATGGAGGGCTACACCTTC. Protein: CTSSFRVRPMEGYTF.

This chain joins TRBV12-3 or TRBV12-4 and TRBJ2-3; the match to TRBD1 covers 7 bases. The CDR3 loop spans 14 amino acids. The J segment lost 5 bases and the V segment lost 9 bases, leaving 11 bases of the junction unmatched. The CDR3 nucleotides are TGTGCCAGTTCGAAGGAAAGGGGGCGAGATACGCAGTATTTT. Its protein is CASSKERGRDTQYF.